This T cell receptor beta chain was observed in a study of T cell clusters in autoimmune cytopenias. Each sample's input was approximately 0.25 ug genomic DNA, 38,000 or so genome equivalents. Multiplex touch-down PCR amplified TRB using TRB-A and TRB-B pools in one tube. TCRdb reprocessed the multiplex PCR reads and keeps a single row for each CDR3 protein, giving no DNA. This sample's table reports around 10,000 distinct CDR3 sequences. Germline V CDR1 and CDR2: DFQATT, SNEGSKA (reference sequence). This CDR3 spans 14 amino acids. This sample was shared with a second study, whose subject was T cell repertoires in aging, cancer and after chemotherapy. As that report states: Untreated cancer patients had significantly lower blood TCR diversity than age-matched healthy donors. Across the chemotherapy interval, each cancer cohort showed higher median generation probability, suggesting thymic rebound.

The sequence was collected from a human donor in good health. The sample taken for sequencing was peripheral blood. This chain links TRBV20-1 with TRBJ2-1; TCRdb returns TRBD1, unconfirmable since there is no DNA. The CDR3 loop reads CSALKDRVREEQFF.